The T cell receptor beta chain described here comes from a study of cytomegalovirus exposure and HLA in healthy donors. Study results and limitations: Earlier findings revealed that most TCR beta V segments proved productive either about 87% or about 30% of the time.

In regard to this clone: Its antigen is not known.

This CDR3 region has 13 residues. With 8 bases removed from V and 5 bases from J, the gap between germline ends came to 15 bases. The germline CDR1 and CDR2 sequences are MDHEN and SYDVKM. The PCR made use of 60 Vbeta and 13 Jbeta primers. The data were produced by immunoSEQ multiplex PCR, yet TCRdb's version contains in-frame clones alone and is incomplete. The data hold approximately 150,000 clones, with approximately 72% observed a single time. Though probably carrying unrecorded immune exposures, donors were nominally healthy at sampling. Sequencing used PBMCs. The receptor comes from a man over 45 in good health and CMV-seronegative. The chain links TRBV28 to TRBJ1-2, with D possibly being TRBD1 (6 bases). In DNA, the CDR3 is TGTGCCAGCGATTACAGGGAGGGGTATGGCTACACCTTC. This encodes CASDYREGYGYTF.